The 32 T cell receptor beta chains below were found in one sample sequenced in a study of T cell responses to AZD1222 COVID-19 vaccine. Only in-frame clones appear in the TCRdb table, and some are missing; sequencing was by immunoSEQ multiplex PCR. The repertoire holds about 180,000 clones, with about 86% as singletons. Sequencing was performed on peripheral blood, taken on day 0 of AZD1222 vaccination. These receptors all stem from an adult in good health.

The chain combines TRBV5-4 with TRBJ2-3; D is possibly TRBD1 (5 bases). This CDR3 has 15 residues. CDR1 is SGHNT and CDR2 is YYREEE in the germline V gene (reference sequence). Trimming cost V 2 bases and J 0 bases, with 10 bases left between them. The CDR3 bases are TGTGCCAGCAGCTTTCGGCAGGGCAGCACAGATACGCAGTATTTT. Residues: CASSFRQGSTDTQYF.

The CDR3 is CASSQDANYGYTF. The CDR3 nucleotides are TGCGCCAGCAGTCAAGACGCTAACTATGGCTACACCTTC. The chain links TRBV5-1 to TRBJ1-2; D gene ambiguous. The V gene lost 5 bases and the J gene lost 0 bases, with 8 bases spanning the gap. Germline V gene lookup returns CDR1 SGHRS and CDR2 YFSETQ. The CDR3 spans 13 residues.

The chain recombines TRBV27 with TRBJ2-7, with TRBD1 identical over 7 bases. Germline trimming cut 5 bases from V and 6 bases from J; bases unmatched to any gene: 10. There are 14 residues in the CDR3. Germline V gives CDR1 MNHEY, CDR2 SMNVEV (reference sequence). The CDR3, as DNA: TGTGCCAGCAGTCTCAACAGGGGTTCCGCCGAGCAGTACTTC. As protein: CASSLNRGSAEQYF.

This chain connects TRBV28 to TRBJ1-6, with D tentatively TRBD1 (5 bases). Germline CDR1 is MDHEN and CDR2 is SYDVKM. The V end was cut by 5 bases, the J end by 6 bases, with 11 bases between. The CDR3 is 14 amino acids. CDR3 protein: CASSQGRGNSPLHF. CDR3 DNA sequence: TGTGCCAGCAGTCAGGGACGGGGTAATTCACCCCTCCACTTT.

The chain recombines TRBV7-2 with TRBJ1-3; D uncertain. The V gene lost 3 bases and the J gene lost 0 bases, with 9 bases spanning the gap. Germline V gene lookup returns CDR1 SGHTA and CDR2 FQGNSA. The CDR3 contains 15 residues. The CDR3 nucleotides read TGTGCCAGCAGCTTTGGGCCCCCCTCTGGAAACACCATATATTTT. It yields the protein CASSFGPPSGNTIYF. Together with reference TRBV7-2 and TRBJ1-3, the CDR3 gives the full variable domain: GAGVSQSPSNKVTEKGKDVELRCDPISGHTALYWYRQSLGQGLEFLIYFQGNSAPDKSGLPSDRFSAERTGGSVSTLTIQRTQQEDSAVYLCASSFGPPSGNTIYFGEGSWLTVV.

V usage is TRBV7-3 and J usage is TRBJ1-1; no clear D. The CDR3 consists of 13 residues. Germline V gives CDR1 SGHTA, CDR2 FQGTGA. V was cut by 3 bases and J by 1 base, with 6 bases left in between. The CDR3 coding sequence is TGTGCCAGCAGCTTCAGGCGGAACACTGAAGCTTTCTTT. Translating it yields CASSFRRNTEAFF.

The genes are TRBV7-3 and TRBJ2-3; the match to TRBD2 covers 12 bases. The J segment lost 2 bases and the V segment lost 5 bases, leaving 5 bases of the junction unmatched. Germline CDR1 SGHTA, CDR2 FQGTGA. The CDR3 runs 16 residues. The CDR3 is CASSEGTSGYTDTQYF. CDR3 in DNA: TGTGCCAGCAGCGAGGGGACTAGCGGGTACACAGATACGCAGTATTTT.

The rearrangement joins TRBV10-3 to TRBJ2-7; D is possibly TRBD1 (5 bases). Germline values: CDR1 ENHRY, CDR2 SYGVKD. The V end lost 2 bases, the J end lost 1 base, and 6 bases lay between the germline ends. The CDR3 sequence is 13 residues long. CDR3: CAISERQSYEQYF. The CDR3 DNA is TGTGCCATCAGTGAGAGACAGTCCTACGAGCAGTACTTC.

This clone has only a few counts. The chain employs TRBV18 and TRBJ2-7; 8 bases are a match to TRBD1. The trim removed 8 bases at V and 1 base at J, leaving 7 bases unmatched. The CDR3 has 14 residues. Germline V lookup: CDR1 KGHSH, CDR2 LQKENI. Here the CDR3 reads CASNRQGTSYEQYF. The CDR3 nucleotides read TGTGCCAGCAATCGACAGGGGACGTCCTACGAGCAGTACTTC.

The genes are TRBV28 and TRBJ1-2; 7 bases line up with TRBD1. The CDR3 spans 14 residues. Trimming at V came to 6 bases and at J to 5 bases, leaving 9 bases not matched to a gene. Looked up from germline, CDR1 is MDHEN and CDR2 is SYDVKM. The CDR3 protein is CASRVGGAEYGYTF. Written as DNA, the CDR3 is TGTGCCAGCAGGGTAGGGGGCGCGGAATATGGCTACACCTTC.

The rearrangement joins TRBV5-8 to TRBJ2-3; the match to TRBD2 covers 10 bases. Per germline, CDR1 SGHTS and CDR2 YDEGEE. Trimming took 0 bases from V and 2 from J; bases not matched to a gene: 9. This CDR3 is built from 18 residues. CDR3 bases: TGTGCCAGCAGCTTGGCCCGGCTAGCGGGGGCCAACACAGATACGCAGTATTTT. It specifies CASSLARLAGANTDTQYF.

The V and J genes are TRBV29-1 and TRBJ2-7; D might be TRBD1 (5 bases). Trimming took off 3 bases at V and 3 bases at J, with 9 bases between the two ends. The CDR3 runs to 12 residues. Germline CDR1 SQVTM, CDR2 ANQGSEA. The CDR3: CSVEEQGYEQYF. DNA for the CDR3: TGCAGCGTTGAGGAGCAGGGCTACGAGCAGTACTTC.

The CDR3 spells CSVEKDYTIYF. The CDR3, as DNA: TGCAGCGTTGAAAAGGATTACACCATATATTTT. The chain links TRBV29-1 to TRBJ1-3; D gene unclear. Trimming removed 2 bases from V and 8 bases from J, with 7 bases in between. The CDR3 totals 11 residues. Germline values: CDR1 SQVTM, CDR2 ANQGSEA.

The chain employs TRBV12-3 or TRBV12-4 and TRBJ1-2; no reliable D call. V was cut by 5 bases and J by 6 bases, with 10 bases left in between. This CDR3 is 12 amino acids long. The DNA for the CDR3 is TGTGCCAGCAGTGTGGACGAAGATGGCTACACCTTC. It yields the protein CASSVDEDGYTF.

This clone was seen a few times. The chain employs TRBV2 and TRBJ2-7, with a weak D call TRBD1 (5 bases). The CDR3 runs 15 residues. CDR1 and CDR2 from the germline V gene are SNHLY and FYNNEI. V lost 6 bases, J lost 3 bases, and 18 bases lay in between. The CDR3 DNA reads TGTGCCAGCAGGGGAAGGGGCAGCATATTCTACGAGCAGTACTTC. Translating it yields CASRGRGSIFYEQYF. Full variable domain (outside the CDR3, taken from reference TRBV2 and TRBJ2-7): EPEVTQTPSHQVTQMGQEVILRCVPISNHLYFYWYRQILGQKVEFLVSFYNNEISEKSEIFDDQFSVERPDGSNFTLKIRSTKLEDSAMYFCASRGRGSIFYEQYFGPGTRLTVT.

The J gene is TRBJ1-2, the V gene TRBV7-6; D may be TRBD1 (6 bases). Trimming cost V 4 bases and J 3 bases, with 15 bases left between them. Per germline, CDR1 SGHVS and CDR2 FNYEAQ. The CDR3 is made up of 15 amino acids. The DNA for the CDR3 is TGTGCCAGCAGCTCTCAAACAGGGTCGGACTATGGCTACACCTTC. It translates to CASSSQTGSDYGYTF.

J is TRBJ2-6 and V is TRBV7-3; the match to TRBD1 covers 8 bases. With 5 bases clipped from V and 1 base from J, the junction kept 7 bases outside the gene matches. This CDR3 has 17 amino acids. Germline CDR1 and CDR2: SGHTA and FQGTGA. The CDR3, as DNA: TGTGCCAGCAGCCGCTCAGGGGGCCCTTCTGGGGCCAACGTCCTGACTTTC. Protein product: CASSRSGGPSGANVLTF.

The chain uses TRBV18 and TRBJ1-4; TRBD1 matches 9 bases. Germline V gene sequence: CDR1 KGHSH, CDR2 LQKENI. The CDR3 has 14 residues. V trimming: 2 bases; J trimming: 8 bases; junction bases outside the gene matches: 3. CDR3 loop: CASSPRDREEKLFF. The CDR3 coding sequence is TGTGCCAGCTCACCAAGGGACAGGGAAGAAAAACTGTTTTTT.

The genes are TRBV7-2 and TRBJ2-7; D ambiguous. The CDR3 sequence is 14 residues long. Germline CDR1 SGHTA, CDR2 FQGNSA. With 0 bases removed from V and 1 base from J, the gap between germline ends came to 7 bases. CDR3 sequence (DNA): TGTGCCAGCAGCTTAGCGCCGGATTCCTACGAGCAGTACTTC. This encodes CASSLAPDSYEQYF.

The genes are TRBV2 and TRBJ2-1; 9 bases fit TRBD1. Trimming took 6 bases from V and 9 from J; bases not matched to a gene: 6. The CDR3 runs 13 residues. Germline V gene sequence: CDR1 SNHLY, CDR2 FYNNEI. The CDR3 region is CASSLRTGVEQFF. The DNA for the CDR3 is TGTGCCAGCAGCCTGAGGACAGGGGTTGAGCAGTTCTTC.

This sequence joins TRBV11-1 and TRBJ2-5, with no clear D. Germline loops: CDR1 SGHAT, CDR2 FQDESV (reference sequence). The CDR3 loop spans 14 amino acids. Trimming pared 4 bases from V and 1 base from J, leaving 10 bases between. For the CDR3, the DNA is TGTGCCAGCAGCTCTGCCGGGCTCCAAGAGACCCAGTACTTC. Translated, it gives CASSSAGLQETQYF.

V is TRBV9 and J is TRBJ1-1, with D possibly TRBD1 on 5 matching bases. The germline gives CDR1 SGDLS, CDR2 YYNGEE. Trimming cost V 4 bases and J 5 bases, with 9 bases left between them. CDR3 length equals 12 residues. The CDR3 bases are TGTGCCAGCAGCAGTTCAGGGACTGAAGCTTTCTTT. This gives the protein CASSSSGTEAFF.

A word on this clone: Other nucleotide sequences in the sample specify the same CDR3. This chain connects TRBV3-1 (or the pseudogene TRBV3-2) to TRBJ1-5; D is uncertain. CDR1 and CDR2 (germline): LGHDT, YNNKEL (reference sequence). Trimming stripped 1 base from V and 2 bases from J, with 6 bases between. The CDR3 is 14 amino acids. The CDR3 nucleotides are TGTGCCAGCAGCCAAGGCGGTGGCAATCAGCCCCAGCATTTT. It encodes CASSQGGGNQPQHF.

The chain recombines TRBV5-1 with TRBJ1-2, with no clear D. This CDR3 comprises 15 residues. CDR1 is SGHRS, CDR2 YFSETQ, per germline. V shed 4 bases and J shed 8 bases, with 21 bases lying between them. CDR3 amino acids: CASSPVSVDGEGYTF. The CDR3 nucleotides read TGCGCCAGCAGCCCCGTATCGGTGGATGGGGAAGGCTACACCTTC.

In its sample, this clone was seen once. The rearrangement links TRBV7-8 to TRBJ1-3; D gene uncertain. V lost 4 bases, J lost 0 bases, and 10 bases lay in between. CDR3 size: 15 residues. Germline CDR1 reads SGHVS; CDR2 reads FQNEAQ. CDR3 nucleotides: TGTGCCAGCAGCTCGGGGAGCAGCTCTGGAAACACCATATATTTT. Protein product: CASSSGSSSGNTIYF. Complete variable domain (other parts from reference TRBV7-8 and TRBJ1-3): GAGVSQSPRYKVAKRGQDVALRCDPISGHVSLFWYQQALGQGPEFLTYFQNEAQLDKSGLPSDRFFAERPEGSVSTLKIQRTQQEDSAVYLCASSSGSSSGNTIYFGEGSWLTVV.

This clone was seen ten or more times. V is TRBV7-9 and J is TRBJ1-3; D unclear. V lost 0 bases to trimming and J lost 5 bases, with 11 bases between them. This CDR3 has 15 residues. Germline loops: CDR1 SEHNR, CDR2 FQNEAQ (reference sequence). The chain's CDR3 is CASSLADWIRNTIYF. The CDR3, as DNA: TGTGCCAGCAGCTTAGCCGACTGGATCCGAAACACCATATATTTT.

The gene calls are TRBV30 and TRBJ2-3, with D unresolved. Trimming left V 3 bases short and J 2 bases short, with 3 bases between. CDR3 length equals 11 residues. CDR1 and CDR2 from the germline V gene are GTSNPN and SVGIG (reference sequence). DNA of the CDR3: TGTGCCTGGAGACACACAGATACGCAGTATTTT. It encodes CAWRHTDTQYF. The full variable domain, completed using reference TRBV30 and TRBJ2-3, is SQTIHQWPATLVQPVGSPLSLECTVEGTSNPNLYWYRQAAGRGLQLLFYSVGIGQISSEVPQNLSASRPQDRQFILSSKKLLLSDSGFYLCAWRHTDTQYFGPGTRLTVL.

In the case of this clone: At one boundary the junction diverges from the germline segment, which might be a read error. The rearrangement joins TRBV7-3 to TRBJ2-3; D remains ambiguous. The CDR3 covers 14 residues. Per germline, CDR1 SGHTA and CDR2 FQGTGA. The CDR3: CASSLTETTDTQYF. DNA for the CDR3: TGTGCCAGCAGCCTAACGGAGACGACAGATACGCAGTATTTT.

The CDR3 loop is CASSYGAGGSEKLFF. The CDR3 DNA sequence: TGTGCCAGCAGTTACGGGGCAGGAGGAAGTGAAAAACTGTTTTTT. The chain has TRBV6-5 and TRBJ1-4, with D perhaps matching TRBD1 (5 bases). CDR3 length: 15 amino acids. The V gene lost 2 bases and the J gene lost 7 bases, with 14 bases spanning the gap. Germline V gene data show CDR1 as MNHEY and CDR2 as SVGAGI.

V usage is TRBV5-6 and J usage is TRBJ2-2, with 7 bases that match TRBD1. Losses at the gene ends were 4 bases for V and 4 bases for J; bases not matched to a gene: 10. The CDR3 loop spans 16 amino acids. CDR1 SGHDT and CDR2 YYEEEE come from the germline V gene. CDR3 bases: TGTGCCAGCAGCCACGCCTCGGGACAGCGCACCGGGGAGCTGTTTTTT. Its protein is CASSHASGQRTGELFF.

The sample holds one count of this clone. This chain joins TRBV10-3 and TRBJ1-1, with D perhaps matching TRBD1 (6 bases). V was clipped by 6 bases and J by 1 base, with 9 bases between them. This CDR3 has 13 residues. The germline gives CDR1 ENHRY, CDR2 SYGVKD. The CDR3, as DNA: TGTGCCATCAGGCCGACAGGGAACACTGAAGCTTTCTTT. Its translation is CAIRPTGNTEAFF.

The gene calls are TRBV9 and TRBJ1-6, with D unresolved. The CDR3 consists of 12 residues. The germline V and J ends were trimmed by 3 bases and 6 bases, with 4 bases remaining between them. CDR1 and CDR2 (germline): SGDLS, YYNGEE. The CDR3 is CASSAVNSPLHF. The CDR3 DNA is TGTGCCAGCAGCGCAGTTAATTCACCCCTCCACTTT.